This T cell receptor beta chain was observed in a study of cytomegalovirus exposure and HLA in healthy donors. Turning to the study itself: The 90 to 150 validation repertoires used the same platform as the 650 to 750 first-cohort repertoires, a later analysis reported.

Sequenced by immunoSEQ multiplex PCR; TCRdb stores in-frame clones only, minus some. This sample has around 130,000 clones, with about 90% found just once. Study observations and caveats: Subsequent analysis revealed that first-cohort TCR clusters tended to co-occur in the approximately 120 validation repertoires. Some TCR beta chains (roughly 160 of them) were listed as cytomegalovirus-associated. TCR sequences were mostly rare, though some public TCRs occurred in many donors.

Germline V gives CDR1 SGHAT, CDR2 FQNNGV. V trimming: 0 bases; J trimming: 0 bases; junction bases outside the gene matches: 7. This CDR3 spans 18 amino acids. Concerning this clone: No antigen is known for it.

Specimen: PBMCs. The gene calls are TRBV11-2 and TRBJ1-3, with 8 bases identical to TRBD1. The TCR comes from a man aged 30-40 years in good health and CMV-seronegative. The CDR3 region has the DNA TGTGCCAGCAGCTTAGATCCTTGGACAGGGAGCTCTGGAAACACCATATATTTT. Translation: CASSLDPWTGSSGNTIYF.